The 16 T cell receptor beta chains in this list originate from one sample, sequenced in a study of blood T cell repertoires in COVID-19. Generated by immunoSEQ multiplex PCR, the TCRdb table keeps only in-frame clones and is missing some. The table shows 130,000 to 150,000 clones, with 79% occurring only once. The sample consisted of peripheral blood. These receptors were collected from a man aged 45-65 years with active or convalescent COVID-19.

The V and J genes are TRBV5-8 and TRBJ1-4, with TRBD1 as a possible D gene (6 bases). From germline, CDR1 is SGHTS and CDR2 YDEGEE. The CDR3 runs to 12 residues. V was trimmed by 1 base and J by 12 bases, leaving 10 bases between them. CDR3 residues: CASSLRQGQLFF. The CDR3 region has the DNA TGTGCCAGCAGCTTGCGGCAGGGGCAACTGTTTTTT.

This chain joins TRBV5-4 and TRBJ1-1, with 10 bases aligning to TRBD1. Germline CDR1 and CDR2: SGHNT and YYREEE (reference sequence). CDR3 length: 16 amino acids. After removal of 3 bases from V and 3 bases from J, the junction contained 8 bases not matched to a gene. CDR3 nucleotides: TGTGCCAGCAGCTCCGGACAGGGGGGCTTTTACACTGAAGCTTTCTTT. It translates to CASSSGQGGFYTEAFF.

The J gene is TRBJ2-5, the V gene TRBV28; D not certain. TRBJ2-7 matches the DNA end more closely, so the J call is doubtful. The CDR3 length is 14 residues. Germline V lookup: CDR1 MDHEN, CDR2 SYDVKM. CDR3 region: CASSFRSGRSEQYF. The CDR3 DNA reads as TGTGCCAGCAGTTTCAGGTCTGGAAGGTCCGAGCAGTACTTC.

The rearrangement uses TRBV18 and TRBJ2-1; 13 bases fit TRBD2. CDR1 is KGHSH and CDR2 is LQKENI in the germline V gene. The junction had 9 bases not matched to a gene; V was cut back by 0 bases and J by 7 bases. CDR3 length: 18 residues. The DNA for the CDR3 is TGTGCCAGCTCACCACCCCTTGCGGGACTAGCGGGACATAATGAGCAGTTCTTC. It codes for CASSPPLAGLAGHNEQFF.

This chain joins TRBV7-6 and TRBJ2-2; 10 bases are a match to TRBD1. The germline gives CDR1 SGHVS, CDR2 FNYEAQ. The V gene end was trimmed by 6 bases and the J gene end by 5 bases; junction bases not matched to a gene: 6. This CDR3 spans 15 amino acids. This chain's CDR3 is CASSLGGQGTGELFF. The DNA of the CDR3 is TGTGCCAGCAGTCTAGGGGGACAGGGGACCGGGGAGCTGTTTTTT.

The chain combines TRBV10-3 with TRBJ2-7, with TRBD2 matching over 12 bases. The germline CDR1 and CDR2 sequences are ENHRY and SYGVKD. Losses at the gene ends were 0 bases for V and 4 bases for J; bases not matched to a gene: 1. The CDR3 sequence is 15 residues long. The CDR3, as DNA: TGTGCCATCAGTGAGTCCCTAGCGGGAGGGTACGAGCAGTACTTC. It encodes CAISESLAGGYEQYF.

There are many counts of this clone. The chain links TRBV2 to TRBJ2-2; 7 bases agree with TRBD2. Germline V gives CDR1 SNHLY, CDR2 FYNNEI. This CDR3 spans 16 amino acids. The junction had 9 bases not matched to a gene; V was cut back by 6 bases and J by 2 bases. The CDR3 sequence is CASRGLYSHNTGELFF. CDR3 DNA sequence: TGTGCCAGCAGGGGACTATACTCTCATAACACCGGGGAGCTGTTTTTT.

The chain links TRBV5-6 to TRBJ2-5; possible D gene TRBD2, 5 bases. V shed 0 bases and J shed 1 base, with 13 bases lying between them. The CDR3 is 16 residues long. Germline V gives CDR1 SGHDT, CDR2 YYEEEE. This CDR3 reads CASSLVGDWPQETQYF. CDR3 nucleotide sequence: TGTGCCAGCAGCTTGGTGGGAGATTGGCCCCAAGAGACCCAGTACTTC. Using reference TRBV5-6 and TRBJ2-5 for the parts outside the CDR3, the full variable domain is DAGVTQSPTHLIKTRGQQVTLRCSPKSGHDTVSWYQQALGQGPQFIFQYYEEEERQRGNFPDRFSGHQFPNYSSELNVNALLLGDSALYLCASSLVGDWPQETQYFGPGTRLLVL.

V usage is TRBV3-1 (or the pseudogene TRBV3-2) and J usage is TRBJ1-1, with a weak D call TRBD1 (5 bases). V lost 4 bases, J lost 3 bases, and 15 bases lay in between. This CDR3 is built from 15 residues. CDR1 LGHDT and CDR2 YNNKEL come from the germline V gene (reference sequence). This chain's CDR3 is CASSPTTLGDTEAFF. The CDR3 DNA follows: TGTGCCAGCAGCCCGACGACTTTAGGGGACACTGAAGCTTTCTTT.

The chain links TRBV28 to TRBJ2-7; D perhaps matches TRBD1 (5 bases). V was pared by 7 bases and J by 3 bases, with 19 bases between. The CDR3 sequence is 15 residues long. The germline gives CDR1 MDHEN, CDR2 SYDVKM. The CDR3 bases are TGTGCCAGCATCCCCCTTGGGGCCGCACTCTACGAGCAGTACTTC. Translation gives CASIPLGAALYEQYF.

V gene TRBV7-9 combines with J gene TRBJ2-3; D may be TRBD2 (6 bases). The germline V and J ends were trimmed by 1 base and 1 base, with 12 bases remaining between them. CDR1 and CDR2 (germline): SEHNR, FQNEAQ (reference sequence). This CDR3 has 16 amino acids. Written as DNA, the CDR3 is TGTGCCAGCAGCTTAGTGACTCAGCGGGGCACAGATACGCAGTATTTT. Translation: CASSLVTQRGTDTQYF.

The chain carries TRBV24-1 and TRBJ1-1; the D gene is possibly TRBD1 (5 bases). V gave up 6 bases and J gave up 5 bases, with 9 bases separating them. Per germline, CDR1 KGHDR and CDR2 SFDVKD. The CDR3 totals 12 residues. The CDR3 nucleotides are TGTGCCACCAGTAATCAGGGTACTGAAGCTTTCTTT. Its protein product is CATSNQGTEAFF.

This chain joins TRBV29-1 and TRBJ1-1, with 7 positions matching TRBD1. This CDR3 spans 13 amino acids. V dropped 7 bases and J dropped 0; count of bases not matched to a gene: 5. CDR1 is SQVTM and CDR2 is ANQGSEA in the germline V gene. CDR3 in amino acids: CSASTGMNTEAFF. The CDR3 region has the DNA TGCAGCGCCTCGACAGGGATGAACACTGAAGCTTTCTTT.

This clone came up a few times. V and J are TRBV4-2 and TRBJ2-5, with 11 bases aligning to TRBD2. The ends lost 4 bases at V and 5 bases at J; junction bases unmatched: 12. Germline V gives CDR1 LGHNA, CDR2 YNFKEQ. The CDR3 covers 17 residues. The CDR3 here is CASSLASTSGKEETQYF. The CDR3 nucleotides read TGTGCCAGCAGCCTAGCCTCGACTAGCGGGAAAGAGGAGACCCAGTACTTC.

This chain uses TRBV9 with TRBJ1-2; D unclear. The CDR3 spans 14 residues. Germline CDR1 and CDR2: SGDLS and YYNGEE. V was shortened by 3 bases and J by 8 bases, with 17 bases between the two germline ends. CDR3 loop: CASSAHRGSWGYTF. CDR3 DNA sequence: TGTGCCAGCAGCGCCCACCGGGGTTCTTGGGGCTACACCTTC.

DNA of the CDR3: TGTGCCAGCGGGGCCGGGACTACAATAAGCTATGGCTACACCTTC. Its protein product is CASGAGTTISYGYTF. This chain joins TRBV7-8 and TRBJ1-2; D perhaps matches TRBD1 (5 bases). Germline loops: CDR1 SGHVS, CDR2 FQNEAQ. Trimming pared 8 bases from V and 4 bases from J, leaving 20 bases between. The CDR3 loop spans 15 amino acids.